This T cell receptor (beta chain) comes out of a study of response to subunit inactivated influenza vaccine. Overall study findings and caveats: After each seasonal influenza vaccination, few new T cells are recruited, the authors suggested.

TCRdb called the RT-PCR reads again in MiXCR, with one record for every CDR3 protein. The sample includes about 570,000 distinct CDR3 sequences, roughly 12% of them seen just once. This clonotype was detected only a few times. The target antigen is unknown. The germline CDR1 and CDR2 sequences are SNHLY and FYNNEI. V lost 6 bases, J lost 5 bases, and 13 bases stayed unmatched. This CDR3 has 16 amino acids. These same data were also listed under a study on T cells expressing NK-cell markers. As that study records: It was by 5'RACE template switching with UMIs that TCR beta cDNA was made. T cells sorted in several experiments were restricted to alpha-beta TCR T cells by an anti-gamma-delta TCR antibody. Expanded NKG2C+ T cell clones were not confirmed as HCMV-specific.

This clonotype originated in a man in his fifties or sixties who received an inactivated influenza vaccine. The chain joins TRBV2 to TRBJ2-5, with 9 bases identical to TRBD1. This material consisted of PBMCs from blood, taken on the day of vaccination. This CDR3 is CASRGADRGNVETQYF. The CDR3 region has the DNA TGTGCCAGCAGAGGGGCGGACAGGGGTAATGTGGAGACCCAGTACTTC.